These 19 T cell receptor beta chains were all obtained from the same sample, sequenced in a study of regulatory T cells in long-lasting Graves disease. Documented time point: newly diagnosed GD, antithyroid drugs for less than 3 months. PBMCs were the source of the RNA used for TCR sequencing. Through Arm-PCR of CDR3 regions and iRepertoire HTBI primers, TCR beta libraries were built. TCRdb called the multiplex PCR reads again in MiXCR, with one record for every CDR3 protein. The repertoire includes about 540,000 distinct CDR3 sequences, approximately 15% of them detected once, and more than 8.5% sits in the top ten. These data were also filed under a second study, of T cells in Graves' hyperthyroidism and ophthalmopathy.

The sequences come from peripheral blood mononuclear cells (PBMCs), collected at new diagnosis, from a patient treated with antithyroid drugs. Every receptor here comes from a young man with Graves disease.

This clonotype was counted many times. The chain employs TRBV12-3 or TRBV12-4 and TRBJ1-2; 7 nucleotides line up with TRBD1. The CDR3 covers 15 residues. V lost 5 bases, J lost 5 bases, and 11 bases stayed unmatched. CDR3 in amino acids: CASSLHRSGQYGYTF. The CDR3 region has the DNA TGTGCCAGCAGTCTTCACCGATCGGGACAGTATGGCTACACCTTC.

This clonotype was detected ten times or more. This chain joins TRBV5-1 and TRBJ1-5; D is ambiguous. The CDR3 is made up of 15 amino acids. Trimming pared 1 base from V and 0 bases from J, leaving 8 bases between. Germline CDR1 reads SGHRS; CDR2 reads YFSETQ. CDR3 sequence: CASSLWPTSNQPQHF. In nucleotides, the CDR3 is TGCGCCAGCAGCTTGTGGCCCACTAGCAATCAGCCCCAGCATTTT.

For this clonotype: One junction end disagrees with the germline gene, perhaps due to a read error. The chain has TRBV4-1 and TRBJ2-1, with 10 bases that match TRBD2. Per germline, CDR1 MGHRA and CDR2 YSYEKL. The CDR3 is made up of 16 amino acids. CDR3 protein: CASIQDSGLADDEQFF. In nucleotides, the CDR3 is TGCGCCAGCATCCAAGATAGCGGACTAGCGGATGATGAGCAGTTCTTC.

This clonotype was counted many times. CDR3 DNA: TGCGCCAGCAGCTTGAGCCCTAGCATGTACGAGCAGTACTTC. It translates to CASSLSPSMYEQYF. V gene TRBV5-1 combines with J gene TRBJ2-7, with D perhaps matching TRBD2 (5 bases). Per germline, CDR1 SGHRS and CDR2 YFSETQ. CDR3 size: 14 residues. Trimming removed 1 base at V and 4 bases at J, with 12 bases between. Variable domain in full (rest from reference TRBV5-1 and TRBJ2-7): KAGVTQTPRYLIKTRGQQVTLSCSPISGHRSVSWYQQTPGQGLQFLFEYFSETQRNKGNFPGRFSGRQFSNSRSEMNVSTLELGDSALYLCASSLSPSMYEQYFGPGTRLTVT.

This clonotype was seen ten or more times. The chain couples TRBV11-2 to TRBJ1-4, with D unclear. This CDR3 comprises 15 residues. In germline, CDR1 is SGHAT, CDR2 FQNNGV. The V and J ends lost 5 bases and 0 bases respectively, with 10 bases between them. CDR3 sequence (DNA): TGTGCCAGCAGCCCGTGGGGTACAACTAATGAAAAACTGTTTTTT. It specifies CASSPWGTTNEKLFF.

The table lists this clonotype with a few counts. The J gene is TRBJ1-3, the V gene TRBV24-1; D uncertain. Germline CDR1 KGHDR, CDR2 SFDVKD. The CDR3 length is 13 residues. Trimming pared 9 bases from V and 0 bases from J, leaving 8 bases between. For the CDR3, the DNA is TGTGCCACCCGGCGGGCCTCTGGAAACACCATATATTTT. As protein: CATRRASGNTIYF.

This clonotype was seen ten or more times. The chain has TRBV28 and TRBJ2-5; D perhaps matches TRBD2 (5 bases). Germline CDR1 is MDHEN and CDR2 is SYDVKM. Trimming removed 6 bases from V and 7 bases from J, with 18 bases in between. The CDR3 is 14 residues long. DNA for the CDR3: TGTGCCAGCAGCTTCGAAGCGGTGACGGTGACCCAGTACTTC. Translating it yields CASSFEAVTVTQYF. The whole variable domain, remainder taken from reference TRBV28 and TRBJ2-5, is DVKVTQSSRYLVKRTGEKVFLECVQDMDHENMFWYRQDPGLGLRLIYFSYDVKMKEKGDIPEGYSVSREKKERFSLILESASTNQTSMYLCASSFEAVTVTQYFGPGTRLLVL.

The sample holds many counts of this clonotype. The chain carries TRBV5-1 and TRBJ1-2; D is uncertain. This CDR3 is built from 12 residues. Germline V gene sequence: CDR1 SGHRS, CDR2 YFSETQ. Deletions cut 0 bases from V and 7 bases from J, with 7 bases between. The CDR3 nucleotides read TGCGCCAGCAGCTTGGCCGAGGGTGGCTACACCTTC. Its translation: CASSLAEGGYTF.

This clonotype appeared many times. The chain has TRBV18 and TRBJ1-6; 8 bases line up with TRBD1. CDR3 length: 14 amino acids. V lost 2 bases, J lost 10 bases, and 4 bases stayed unmatched. The germline CDR1 and CDR2 sequences are KGHSH and LQKENI. CDR3 sequence: CASSPGQGGSPLHF. Here the CDR3 DNA reads TGTGCCAGCTCACCAGGACAGGGAGGGTCACCCCTCCACTTT.

This clonotype has ten or more counts. V gene TRBV7-2 combines with J gene TRBJ2-7; D possibly uses TRBD1 or TRBD2 (5 bases each). V lost 3 bases and J 6 bases, leaving 9 bases between the germline ends. Germline V gene data show CDR1 as SGHTA and CDR2 as FQGNSA. The CDR3 has 12 amino acids. The CDR3 DNA follows: TGTGCCAGCAGCTTCGGGACCTCCGAGCAGTACTTC. Protein: CASSFGTSEQYF.

This clonotype was observed a few times. The genes are TRBV12-3 or TRBV12-4 and TRBJ2-1; D may be TRBD2 (5 bases). The CDR3 is made up of 11 amino acids. The V and J ends lost 5 bases and 15 bases respectively, with 14 bases between them. This chain's CDR3 is CASSPSRAVFF. CDR3 DNA: TGTGCCAGCAGTCCGTCGCGGGCCGTGTTCTTC.

The table lists this clonotype with a few counts. The genes are TRBV4-1 and TRBJ2-5; tentatively, D is TRBD2 (6 bases). The CDR3 loop spans 14 amino acids. Per germline, CDR1 MGHRA and CDR2 YSYEKL. Trimming took 2 bases from V and 4 from J, leaving 11 bases between them. In DNA, the CDR3 is TGCGCCAGCAGCCAACGGGGGAGACCAGAGACCCAGTACTTC. Translating gives CASSQRGRPETQYF.

This clonotype was counted many times. The chain uses TRBV18 and TRBJ2-3; 9 bases line up with TRBD1. The J segment lost 6 bases and the V segment lost 3 bases, leaving 4 bases of the junction unmatched. Germline CDR1 KGHSH, CDR2 LQKENI. The CDR3 covers 14 residues. The CDR3 nucleotides read TGTGCCAGCTCACCCCGGACAGGGGACGATACGCAGTATTTT. The encoded protein is CASSPRTGDDTQYF.

This clonotype was counted ten times or more. The J gene is TRBJ2-7, the V gene TRBV20-1; 11 bases fit TRBD2. V lost 3 bases to trimming and J lost 2 bases; unmatched junction nucleotides: 3. This CDR3 has 14 amino acids. Germline loops: CDR1 DFQATT, CDR2 SNEGSKA (reference sequence). The CDR3: CSASGTSGAYEQYF. For the CDR3, the DNA is TGCAGTGCTAGCGGGACTAGCGGCGCCTACGAGCAGTACTTC.

This clonotype was counted between two and nine times. This chain connects TRBV5-1 to TRBJ1-2; TRBD1 matches 7 bases. Germline CDR1 and CDR2: SGHRS and YFSETQ. The trim removed 7 bases at V and 8 bases at J, leaving 14 bases unmatched. The CDR3 is made up of 14 amino acids. This chain's CDR3 is CASGPSDRVFGYTF. As DNA, the CDR3 is TGCGCCAGCGGACCCAGCGACAGGGTTTTCGGCTACACCTTC.

This chain connects TRBV30 to TRBJ1-5; D is possibly TRBD1 (5 bases). With 8 bases removed from V and 5 bases from J, the gap between germline ends came to 16 bases. Germline V lookup: CDR1 GTSNPN, CDR2 SVGIG (reference sequence). The CDR3 is 13 amino acids. This chain's CDR3 is CAAGRSRDQPQHF. CDR3 nucleotides: TGTGCCGCGGGGCGGTCGCGGGATCAGCCCCAGCATTTT.

This clonotype was counted ten times or more. The rearrangement links TRBV12-3 or TRBV12-4 to TRBJ2-5; 9 nucleotides line up with TRBD1. Trimming at V came to 5 bases and at J to 1 base, leaving 5 bases not matched to a gene. The CDR3 is 15 residues long. Here the CDR3 reads CASSLQQGAQETQYF. CDR3 nucleotide sequence: TGTGCCAGCAGTCTACAACAGGGGGCCCAAGAGACCCAGTACTTC.

This clonotype was picked up one time. V usage is TRBV5-1 and J usage is TRBJ2-1, with D unresolved. Germline CDR1 reads SGHRS; CDR2 reads YFSETQ. The CDR3 consists of 11 residues. The germline V and J ends were trimmed by 0 bases and 11 bases, with 6 bases remaining between them. Here the CDR3 reads CASSLDQKQFF. In DNA form, the CDR3 reads TGCGCCAGCAGCTTGGACCAGAAGCAGTTCTTC.

In its sample, this clonotype was seen a few times. The chain employs TRBV4-1 and TRBJ2-1; 11 bases are shared with TRBD2. Germline values: CDR1 MGHRA, CDR2 YSYEKL. This CDR3 has 16 residues. J lost 2 bases, V lost 4 bases, and 4 bases had no gene match. In DNA, the CDR3 is TGCGCCAGCAGCCCCTCGGGACTAGCGGCCTACAATGAGCAGTTCTTC. As protein: CASSPSGLAAYNEQFF.